This is a list of T cell receptor beta chains from one sample in a study of identical twins. TCRdb passed the 5' RACE reads through MiXCR, listing each CDR3 protein once. Here the sample spans around 290,000 distinct CDR3 sequences, roughly 8.6% being singletons. This same sample was also taken into another study, of yellow fever vaccine responses in identical twins.

The material sequenced was CD8+ T cells sorted from blood. The receptor source for this set is a young woman in good health. The CDR3 runs from the conserved cysteine through the conserved F or W. The D gene is left open where the match is weak. Expanded clones get a size class; other rows say once, few or many, or leave the size out.

clone_size,v_call,d_call,j_call,cdr3_nt,cdr3_aa
NA,TRBV9,TRBD1,TRBJ1-6,TGTGCCAGCAGCGTAGAAGGTCAGGGGGGAAATTCACCCCTCCACTTT,CASSVEGQGGNSPLHF
NA,TRBV4-3,NA,TRBJ2-7,TGCGCCAGCAGCCAAGATAAATCGGCACTTAACGAGCAGTACTTC,CASSQDKSALNEQYF
many,TRBV7-9,NA,TRBJ2-3,TGTGCCAGCGATCTAGGAAGCACAGATACGCAGTATTTT,CASDLGSTDTQYF
many,TRBV6-2/TRBV6-3,TRBD2,TRBJ2-1,TGTGCCAGCAGTTACTCGATTGCGGGGGGTCGCGCCTACAATGAGCAGTTCTTC,CASSYSIAGGRAYNEQFF
NA,TRBV6-1,TRBD1,TRBJ2-1,TGTGCCAGCAAAATAGGGACAGGCTCCTACAATGAGCAGTTCTTC,CASKIGTGSYNEQFF
NA,TRBV20-1,NA,TRBJ2-7,TGCAGTGCTATTGTAGGGGTCGCCTACGAGCAGTACTTC,CSAIVGVAYEQYF
many,TRBV4-1,TRBD2,TRBJ2-3,TGCGCCAGCAGCCCAGGACTAGCGGGATTTGCAGATACGCAGTATTTT,CASSPGLAGFADTQYF
many,TRBV29-1,NA,TRBJ2-7,TGCAGCGTTGAGGGCCAGCCCTACGAGCAGTACTTC,CSVEGQPYEQYF
few,TRBV10-3,NA,TRBJ2-1,TGTGCCATCACCACCGGGACTCGGATTGAGCAGTTCTTC,CAITTGTRIEQFF
few,TRBV20-1,TRBD2,TRBJ2-3,TGCAGTGCTAGAGATCCGAGACAACCGGGACTAGCGGGAGGCAACACAGATACGCAGTATTTT,CSARDPRQPGLAGGNTDTQYF
few,TRBV20-1,NA,TRBJ2-1,TGCAGTGCTAGTCGGGCTAGCGTGTCCTACAATGAGCAGTTCTTC,CSASRASVSYNEQFF
NA,TRBV7-9,NA,TRBJ1-1,TGTGCCAGCAGCGTCGGGGAACCCCTGAACACTGAAGCTTTCTTT,CASSVGEPLNTEAFF
NA,TRBV6-2/TRBV6-3,TRBD2,TRBJ2-5,TGTGCCAGCAGTTACTACGCGTCTAGCGGAAAAGAGACCCAGTACTTC,CASSYYASSGKETQYF
many,TRBV10-3,TRBD2,TRBJ2-1,TGTGCCATCAAGGTTCGTCTAGCGGATACCTACAATGAGCAGTTCTTC,CAIKVRLADTYNEQFF
few,TRBV7-2,TRBD2,TRBJ2-1,TGTGCCAGCAGCTACCCTAGCGGGATTTACAATGAGCAGTTCTTC,CASSYPSGIYNEQFF
NA,TRBV7-6,NA,TRBJ2-7,TGTGCCAGCAGCTTAGGGGCAGTGGATGCCTACGAGCAGTACTTC,CASSLGAVDAYEQYF
few,TRBV7-9,NA,TRBJ2-6,TGTGCCAGCAGCTTAAGGATTGTCTCTGGGGCCAACGTCCTGACTTTC,CASSLRIVSGANVLTF
NA,TRBV6-5,TRBD1,TRBJ2-1,TGTGCCAGCAGTTTCCAGGGGGTGGTTTACGAGCAGTTCTTC,CASSFQGVVYEQFF
many,TRBV29-1,NA,TRBJ2-2,TGCAGCGTTGGGGACGGAGTGAGACCCGGGGAGCTGTTTTTT,CSVGDGVRPGELFF
few,TRBV6-5,TRBD1,TRBJ2-1,TGTGCCAGCAGGGGACAGAGGGGTGAGCAGTTCTTC,CASRGQRGEQFF
few,TRBV12-3/TRBV12-4,NA,TRBJ2-3,TGTGCCAGCAGTTTATCATCTGGGGGAGATACGCAGTATTTT,CASSLSSGGDTQYF
many,TRBV27,NA,TRBJ2-1,TGTGCCAGCAGTCCCGCCCGGAACTCCTACAATGAGCAGTTCTTC,CASSPARNSYNEQFF
many,TRBV27,NA,TRBJ2-2,TGTGCCAGCAGTTTACTCAGGGAATTGGGCGGGGAGCTGTTTTTT,CASSLLRELGGELFF
NA,TRBV5-1,TRBD1,TRBJ2-2,TGCGCCAGCAGCTTGTACGGGACAGGGGGCACCGGGGAGCTGTTTTTT,CASSLYGTGGTGELFF
NA,TRBV9,TRBD2,TRBJ2-1,TGTGCCAGCAGCGTAGCGGGGATTGGGGGGGTGGATGAGCAGTTCTTC,CASSVAGIGGVDEQFF
NA,TRBV4-3,TRBD2,TRBJ2-7,TGCGCCAGCAGCCAAGATCTGGGTGGGAGGGCCCCCTACGAGCAGTACTTC,CASSQDLGGRAPYEQYF
many,TRBV10-2,NA,TRBJ2-3,TGCGCCAGCAGTGAGTCGTGGGGTGGCACAGATACGCAGTATTTT,CASSESWGGTDTQYF
many,TRBV29-1,NA,TRBJ2-3,TGCAGCGTTGTTCGGGGGAGCACAGATACGCAGTATTTT,CSVVRGSTDTQYF
NA,TRBV24-1,NA,TRBJ1-1,TGTGCCACCAGTGATTTCTATAACACTGAAGCTTTCTTT,CATSDFYNTEAFF
NA,TRBV7-9,TRBD2,TRBJ2-7,TGTGCCAGCAGCTTAATACCGGGACTAGCGGAACCAACCTACGAGCAGTACTTC,CASSLIPGLAEPTYEQYF
few,TRBV6-6,TRBD2,TRBJ2-3,TGTGCCCTGGCGGCGGGAGGGCCAGATACGCAGTATTTT,CALAAGGPDTQYF
few,TRBV7-3,NA,TRBJ2-1,TGTGCCAGCAGCTTAAATGGGATGGAGCAGTTCTTC,CASSLNGMEQFF
few,TRBV29-1,NA,TRBJ1-2,TGCAGCGCAAAAACCGGGACATCGGTAGGCTACACCTTC,CSAKTGTSVGYTF
NA,TRBV6-5,NA,TRBJ2-2,TGTGCCAGCAGTTCGACAGGAGACACCGGGGAGCTGTTTTTT,CASSSTGDTGELFF
NA,TRBV6-1,NA,TRBJ2-5,TGTGCCAGCCCGGGGGAGTACCAAGAGACCCAGTACTTC,CASPGEYQETQYF
few,TRBV4-3,TRBD2,TRBJ2-1,TGCGCCAGCAGCCAAGATCATCGACTAGCGGGAGGCAATGAGCAGTTCTTC,CASSQDHRLAGGNEQFF
few,TRBV7-6,TRBD2,TRBJ2-1,TGTGCCAGCAGCTTCCCATCTAGCGGGATGGATGAGCAGTTCTTC,CASSFPSSGMDEQFF
NA,TRBV3-1,NA,TRBJ1-6,TGTGCCAGCAGCCAAAGTAGGGAGAATAATTCACCCCTCCACTTT,CASSQSRENNSPLHF
NA,TRBV7-9,TRBD2,TRBJ2-3,TGTGCCAGCAGCACGGGACTAAGCACAGATACGCAGTATTTT,CASSTGLSTDTQYF
NA,TRBV11-1,TRBD2,TRBJ2-7,TGTGCCAGCAGCTTCCGGACTAGCGGGGCCGCACTGCTTAGCTCCTACGAGCAGTACTTC,CASSFRTSGAALLSSYEQYF
NA,TRBV2,TRBD1,TRBJ2-1,TGTGCCAGCAGAGCACCACCTGACAGGGCGAATTACAATGAGCAGTTCTTC,CASRAPPDRANYNEQFF
many,TRBV7-6,TRBD2,TRBJ2-7,TGTGCCAGCAGCTTAGGGGTGACTAGCGGCTACGAGCAGTACTTC,CASSLGVTSGYEQYF
few,TRBV4-1,NA,TRBJ2-7,TGCGCCAGCAGCCAAGAATTTTGGCAGGTCATCTACGAGCAGTACTTC,CASSQEFWQVIYEQYF
few,TRBV4-3,NA,TRBJ2-5,TGCGCCAGCAGCCAAGATAGGGGCAGGGGGGAAGAGACCCAGTACTTC,CASSQDRGRGEETQYF
many,TRBV4-3,TRBD2,TRBJ2-2,TGCGCCAGCAGACCCGGGAGGGGCACCGGGGAGCTGTTTTTT,CASRPGRGTGELFF
many,TRBV7-8,NA,TRBJ2-2,TGTGCCAGCAGCTTGGCTCCCCTGGGGGGCCGGAACACCGGGGAGCTGTTTTTT,CASSLAPLGGRNTGELFF
NA,TRBV6-2/TRBV6-3,NA,TRBJ2-7,TGTGCCAGCAAGCCTTACGATGAGGGAACCTACGAGCAGTACTTC,CASKPYDEGTYEQYF
NA,TRBV6-2/TRBV6-3,TRBD1,TRBJ2-2,TGTGCCAGCATTAATTTAGGGACAGATAACACCGGGGAGCTGTTTTTT,CASINLGTDNTGELFF
NA,TRBV13,NA,TRBJ1-3,TGTGCCAGCAGCTTATTATCGGGCCTAACAGGCTCTAGGCGGAACACCATATATTTT,CASSLLSGLTGSRRNTIYF
NA,TRBV27,TRBD1,TRBJ2-1,TGTGCCAGCAGTTTTCAGGGGGAGACTCTCAATGAGCAGTTCTTC,CASSFQGETLNEQFF
NA,TRBV12-3/TRBV12-4,NA,TRBJ2-7,TGTGCCAGCAGTTTCAAGGGCGAGCAGTACTTC,CASSFKGEQYF